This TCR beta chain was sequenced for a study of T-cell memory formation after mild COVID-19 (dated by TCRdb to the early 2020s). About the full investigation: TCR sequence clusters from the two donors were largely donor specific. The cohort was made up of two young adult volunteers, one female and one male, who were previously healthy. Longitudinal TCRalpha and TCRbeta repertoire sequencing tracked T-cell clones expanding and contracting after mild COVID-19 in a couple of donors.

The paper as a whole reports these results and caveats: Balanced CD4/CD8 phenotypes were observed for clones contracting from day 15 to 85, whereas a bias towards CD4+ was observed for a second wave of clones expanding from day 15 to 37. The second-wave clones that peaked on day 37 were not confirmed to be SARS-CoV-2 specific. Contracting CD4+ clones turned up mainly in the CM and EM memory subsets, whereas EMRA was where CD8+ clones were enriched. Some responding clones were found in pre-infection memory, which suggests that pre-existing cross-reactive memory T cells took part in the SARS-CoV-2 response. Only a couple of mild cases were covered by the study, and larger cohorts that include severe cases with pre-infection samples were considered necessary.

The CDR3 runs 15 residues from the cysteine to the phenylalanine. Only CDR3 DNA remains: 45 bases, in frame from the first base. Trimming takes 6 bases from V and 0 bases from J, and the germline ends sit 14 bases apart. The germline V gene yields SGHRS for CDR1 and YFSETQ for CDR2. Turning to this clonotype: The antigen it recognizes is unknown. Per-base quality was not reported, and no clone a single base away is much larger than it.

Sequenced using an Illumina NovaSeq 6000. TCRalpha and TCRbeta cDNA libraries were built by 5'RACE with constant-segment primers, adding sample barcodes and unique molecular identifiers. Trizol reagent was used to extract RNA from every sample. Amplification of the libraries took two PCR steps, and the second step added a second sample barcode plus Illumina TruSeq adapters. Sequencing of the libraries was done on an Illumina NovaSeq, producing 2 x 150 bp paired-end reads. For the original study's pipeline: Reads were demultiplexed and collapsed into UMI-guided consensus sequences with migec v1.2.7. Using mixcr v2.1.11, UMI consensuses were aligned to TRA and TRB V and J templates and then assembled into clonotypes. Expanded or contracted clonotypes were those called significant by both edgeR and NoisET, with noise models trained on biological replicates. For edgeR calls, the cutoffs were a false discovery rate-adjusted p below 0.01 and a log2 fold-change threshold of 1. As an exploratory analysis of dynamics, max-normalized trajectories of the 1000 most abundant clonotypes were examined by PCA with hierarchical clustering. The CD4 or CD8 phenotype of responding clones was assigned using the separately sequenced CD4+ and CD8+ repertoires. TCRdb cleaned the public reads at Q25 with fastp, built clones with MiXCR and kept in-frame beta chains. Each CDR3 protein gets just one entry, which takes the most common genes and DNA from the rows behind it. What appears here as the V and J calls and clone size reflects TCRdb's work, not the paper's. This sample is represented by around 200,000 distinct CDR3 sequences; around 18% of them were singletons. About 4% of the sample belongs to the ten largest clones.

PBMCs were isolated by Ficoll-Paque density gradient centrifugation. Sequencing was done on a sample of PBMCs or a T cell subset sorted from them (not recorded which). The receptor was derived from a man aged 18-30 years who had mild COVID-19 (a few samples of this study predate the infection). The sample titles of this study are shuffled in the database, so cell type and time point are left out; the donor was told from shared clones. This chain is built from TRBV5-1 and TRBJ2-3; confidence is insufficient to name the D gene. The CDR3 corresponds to CASKTGLGSTDTQYF. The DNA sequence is TGCGCCAGCAAGACCGGGCTAGGGAGCACAGATACGCAGTATTTT.